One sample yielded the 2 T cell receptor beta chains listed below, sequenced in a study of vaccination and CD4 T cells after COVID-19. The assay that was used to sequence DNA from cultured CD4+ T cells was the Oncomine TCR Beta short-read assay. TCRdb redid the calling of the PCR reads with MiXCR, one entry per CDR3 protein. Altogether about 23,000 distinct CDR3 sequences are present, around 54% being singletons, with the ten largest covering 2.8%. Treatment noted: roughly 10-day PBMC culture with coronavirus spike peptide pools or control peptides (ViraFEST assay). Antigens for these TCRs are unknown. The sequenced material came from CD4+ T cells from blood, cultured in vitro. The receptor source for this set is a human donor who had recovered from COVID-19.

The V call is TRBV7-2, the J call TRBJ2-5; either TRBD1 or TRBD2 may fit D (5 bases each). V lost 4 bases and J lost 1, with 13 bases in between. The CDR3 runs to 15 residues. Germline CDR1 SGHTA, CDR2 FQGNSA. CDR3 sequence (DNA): TGTGCCAGCAGCTCGTTGGGACGGCCCCAAGAGACCCAGTACTTC. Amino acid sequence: CASSSLGRPQETQYF.

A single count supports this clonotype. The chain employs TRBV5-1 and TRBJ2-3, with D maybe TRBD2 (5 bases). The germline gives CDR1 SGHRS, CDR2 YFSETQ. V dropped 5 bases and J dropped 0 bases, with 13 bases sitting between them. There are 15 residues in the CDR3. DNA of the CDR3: TGCGCCAGCAGTATCCAGGACTCTAGCACAGATACGCAGTATTTT. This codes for CASSIQDSSTDTQYF.